This entry lists 28 T cell receptor beta chains sequenced from one sample in a study of PD-1 blockade in classical Hodgkin lymphoma. With no exception, relapse followed autologous stem cell transplantation in all patients, and brentuximab vedotin exposure varied. Profiling relied on immunoSEQ multiplex PCR, and the TCRdb table lists in-frame clones only, not all of them. The sample records approximately 41,000 clones, approximately 78% being singletons. This sample comprised peripheral blood mononuclear cells (PBMCs), obtained at baseline. These receptors were collected from a human donor with classical Hodgkin lymphoma.

This chain uses TRBV4-1 with TRBJ1-3; D might be TRBD1 (5 bases). Germline V gives CDR1 MGHRA, CDR2 YSYEKL. The CDR3 is 15 amino acids. V was shortened by 2 bases and J by 1 base, with 9 bases between the two germline ends. CDR3 nucleotide sequence: TGCGCCAGCAGCCAACCCCGACAGTCTGGAAACACCATATATTTT. Its translation is CASSQPRQSGNTIYF.

This sequence joins TRBV19 and TRBJ2-2, with D unclear. Germline loops: CDR1 LNHDA, CDR2 SQIVND (reference sequence). The CDR3 length is 15 residues. Deletions cut 5 bases from V and 4 bases from J, with 14 bases between. The CDR3 region has the DNA TGTGCCAGTAGTGCTCAGCTAATGGGCACCGGGGAGCTGTTTTTT. It codes for CASSAQLMGTGELFF.

The gene calls are TRBV27 and TRBJ2-7, with TRBD1 matching over 8 bases. The J segment lost 2 bases and the V segment lost 6 bases, leaving 9 bases of the junction unmatched. This CDR3 has 15 amino acids. CDR1 MNHEY and CDR2 SMNVEV come from the germline V gene (reference sequence). DNA of the CDR3: TGTGCCAGCAGATCCAGGGGGCGCATTCCCTACGAGCAGTACTTC. This gives the protein CASRSRGRIPYEQYF.

The V gene is TRBV5-1, the J gene TRBJ2-1; 7 nucleotides agree with TRBD2. The germline gives CDR1 SGHRS, CDR2 YFSETQ. The CDR3 length is 16 residues. Trimming took 5 bases from V and 4 from J; bases not matched to a gene: 12. The CDR3 coding sequence is TGCGCCAGCAGTGGGGGTTCCCTAGCGGAATACAATGAGCAGTTCTTC. This sequence encodes CASSGGSLAEYNEQFF.

There are a few counts of this clone. V is TRBV5-1 and J is TRBJ2-1; D is possibly TRBD1 or TRBD2 (6 bases each). V lost 3 bases and J lost 8, with 18 bases in between. CDR1 and CDR2 (germline): SGHRS, YFSETQ. This CDR3 region has 15 residues. CDR3 in amino acids: CASSSKGDSADEQFF. The CDR3, as DNA: TGCGCCAGCAGCTCCAAGGGGGACTCTGCCGATGAGCAGTTCTTC.

The chain recombines TRBV19 with TRBJ1-2, with TRBD1 identical over 8 bases. With V trimmed by 5 bases and J by 0 bases, 8 bases remained unmatched. The CDR3 is 16 residues long. The V gene's germline CDR1 is LNHDA and CDR2 SQIVND (reference sequence). The DNA of the CDR3 is TGTGCCAGTAGTCCGGGACAGGTCCGAGCTAACTATGGCTACACCTTC. Its protein is CASSPGQVRANYGYTF.

The chain employs TRBV5-4 and TRBJ1-1; a possible D gene is TRBD1 (6 bases). Trimming shortened V by 4 bases and J by 6 bases, and 16 bases separated the two germline ends. The length of the CDR3 is 14 residues. Germline V gene data show CDR1 as SGHNT and CDR2 as YYREEE (reference sequence). CDR3 loop: CASSLQGYGAEAFF. The CDR3 region has the DNA TGTGCCAGCAGCCTACAGGGTTATGGCGCTGAAGCTTTCTTT.

This chain uses TRBV7-6 with TRBJ2-5; 9 bases align to TRBD1. The germline CDR1 and CDR2 sequences are SGHVS and FNYEAQ. With 6 bases clipped from V and 4 bases from J, the junction kept 9 bases outside the gene matches. This CDR3 is 15 amino acids long. This CDR3 reads CASRADRGVGETQYF. The DNA for the CDR3 is TGTGCCAGCAGAGCCGACAGGGGGGTAGGAGAGACCCAGTACTTC.

This clone was picked up a small number of times. V and J are TRBV19 and TRBJ1-1; 8 bases map to TRBD1. With 1 base clipped from V and 4 bases from J, the junction kept 5 bases outside the gene matches. This CDR3 is built from 15 residues. CDR1 and CDR2 from the germline V gene are LNHDA and SQIVND (reference sequence). Written as DNA, the CDR3 is TGTGCCAGTAGTATAGTTCGGACAGGGCGCACTGAAGCTTTCTTT. This sequence encodes CASSIVRTGRTEAFF.

The chain combines TRBV6-5 with TRBJ1-1; D perhaps matches TRBD1 (5 bases). Germline assignment: CDR1 MNHEY and CDR2 SVGAGI. V lost 2 bases and J 7 bases, leaving 5 bases between the germline ends. This CDR3 is 11 amino acids long. The CDR3 DNA is TGTGCCAGCAGTTACGACAGTGAAGCTTTCTTT. Translation gives CASSYDSEAFF.

V usage is TRBV5-4 and J usage is TRBJ2-1; 8 nucleotides align to TRBD2. This CDR3 spans 16 amino acids. CDR1 is SGHNT and CDR2 is YYREEE in the germline V gene (reference sequence). The V segment lost 0 bases and the J segment 0 bases; nucleotides outside the gene matches: 2. CDR3: CASSLVRGGSYNEQFF. In DNA, the CDR3 is TGTGCCAGCAGCTTGGTTCGGGGGGGCTCCTACAATGAGCAGTTCTTC.

The CDR3 here is CASSSSGANVLTF. The CDR3 bases are TGTGCCAGTAGTAGTTCTGGGGCCAACGTCCTGACTTTC. The chain joins TRBV19 to TRBJ2-6; D ambiguous. Trimming stripped 4 bases from V and 1 base from J, with 2 bases between. Germline CDR1 LNHDA, CDR2 SQIVND (reference sequence). The CDR3 length is 13 residues.

The chain joins TRBV12-5 to TRBJ2-1; D gene unclear. V was cut by 0 bases and J by 4 bases, with 16 bases left in between. This CDR3 has 17 amino acids. CDR1 is LGHNT, CDR2 FRNRAP, per germline. The CDR3 region is CASGLVPLVAIYNEQFF. CDR3 bases: TGTGCTAGTGGTTTGGTCCCTCTGGTGGCTATTTACAATGAGCAGTTCTTC.

This clone was seen a handful of times. The V call is TRBV5-4, the J call TRBJ2-3; TRBD1 matches at 9 bases. The germline CDR1 and CDR2 sequences are SGHNT and YYREEE (reference sequence). The trim removed 3 bases at V and 2 bases at J, leaving 4 bases unmatched. The CDR3 length is 15 residues. This CDR3 reads CASSYRQGDTDTQYF. In DNA form, the CDR3 reads TGTGCCAGCAGCTACCGACAGGGGGACACAGATACGCAGTATTTT.

CDR3 DNA sequence: TGTGCCAGCAGTCCAGGGACTAGCGGGGGACCAGAGCAGTTCTTC. Translating it yields CASSPGTSGGPEQFF. The chain employs TRBV27 and TRBJ2-1; 14 positions agree with TRBD2. CDR1 and CDR2 from the germline V gene are MNHEY and SMNVEV (reference sequence). The junction had 7 bases not matched to a gene; V was cut back by 5 bases and J by 10 bases. This CDR3 has 15 amino acids.

Written as DNA, the CDR3 is TGTGCCAGCAGTGTAACAGGAACTAACTATGGCTACACCTTC. Protein: CASSVTGTNYGYTF. V gene TRBV2 combines with J gene TRBJ1-2; a weak D match, TRBD1 (5 bases). There are 14 residues in the CDR3. CDR1 SNHLY and CDR2 FYNNEI come from the germline V gene. Trimming stripped 4 bases from V and 0 bases from J, with 9 bases between.

V and J are TRBV6-5 and TRBJ2-3, with D hard to call. V lost 7 bases and J lost 5, with 7 bases in between. The CDR3 has 11 residues. Looked up from germline, CDR1 is MNHEY and CDR2 is SVGAGI. The CDR3 coding sequence is TGTGCCAGCATAGGAGTAGATACGCAGTATTTT. Its translation: CASIGVDTQYF.

The rearrangement uses TRBV7-9 and TRBJ2-7; TRBD2 matches 8 bases. This CDR3 is built from 16 residues. Trimming removed 5 bases from V and 2 bases from J; junction bases left unmatched: 11. Germline values: CDR1 SEHNR, CDR2 FQNEAQ (reference sequence). CDR3 in amino acids: CASSLAGGGKPYEQYF. DNA for the CDR3: TGTGCCAGCAGCCTCGCGGGGGGAGGGAAGCCCTACGAGCAGTACTTC.

V gene TRBV7-9 combines with J gene TRBJ2-7; 8 bases agree with TRBD2. V shed 5 bases and J 2 bases; nucleotides not matched to a gene: 8. Looked up from germline, CDR1 is SEHNR and CDR2 is FQNEAQ (reference sequence). This CDR3 has 15 residues. In nucleotides, the CDR3 is TGTGCCAGCAGCATTTTTAGCGGGGAAGCCTACGAGCAGTACTTC. Encoded protein: CASSIFSGEAYEQYF.

The rearrangement links TRBV10-1 to TRBJ2-1, with TRBD2 identical over 9 bases. After removal of 5 bases from V and 4 bases from J, the junction contained 3 bases not matched to a gene. The length of the CDR3 is 14 residues. The germline V gene has CDR1 WNHNN and CDR2 SYGVQD (reference sequence). Here the CDR3 DNA reads TGCGCCAGCAGTCCTAGCGGGAATTACAATGAGCAGTTCTTC. This sequence encodes CASSPSGNYNEQFF.

In its sample, this clone was seen once. The chain combines TRBV10-1 with TRBJ2-3; the D gene is possibly TRBD2 (5 bases). This CDR3 region has 15 residues. Germline V CDR1 and CDR2: WNHNN, SYGVQD (reference sequence). Trimming pared 11 bases from V and 1 base from J, leaving 19 bases between. The CDR3: CASSEVRGGTDTQYF. The DNA for the CDR3 is TGCGCCTCATCGGAGGTACGGGGAGGCACAGATACGCAGTATTTT.

CDR3 DNA sequence: TGTGCCAGCAGGAGGGATGGGGGGGCCGCCTACGAGCAGTACTTC. This encodes CASRRDGGAAYEQYF. The chain couples TRBV2 to TRBJ2-7; possible D gene TRBD2, 7 bases. CDR1 SNHLY and CDR2 FYNNEI come from the germline V gene. The CDR3 sequence is 15 residues long. Between the trimmed V and J ends, which lost 6 bases and 2 bases, there was a span of 17 bases.

The V and J genes are TRBV4-3 and TRBJ1-4; 8 bases are a match to TRBD1. Looked up from germline, CDR1 is LGHNA and CDR2 is YSLEER. The CDR3 is made up of 14 amino acids. J lost 7 bases, V lost 3 bases, and 4 bases had no gene match. CDR3 protein: CASSQDRATEKLFF. CDR3 coding DNA: TGCGCCAGCAGCCAGGACAGGGCAACTGAAAAACTGTTTTTT.

The chain recombines TRBV5-4 with TRBJ2-1; TRBD1 matches 8 bases. The CDR3 contains 15 residues. In germline, CDR1 is SGHNT, CDR2 YYREEE (reference sequence). V shed 5 bases, J shed 1 base, and the junction held 5 bases outside the gene matches. Here the CDR3 reads CASRLGQGSYNEQFF. The CDR3 DNA follows: TGTGCCAGCAGACTTGGACAGGGATCCTACAATGAGCAGTTCTTC.

The gene calls are TRBV5-1 and TRBJ2-5, with 9 bases lining up with TRBD2. Germline CDR1 is SGHRS and CDR2 is YFSETQ. Trimming cost V 3 bases and J 1 base; bases outside gene matches: 1. CDR3 length: 14 amino acids. The CDR3 here is CASSWGLAQETQYF. CDR3 DNA: TGCGCCAGCAGCTGGGGACTAGCCCAAGAGACCCAGTACTTC.

Concerning this clone itself: Sequence at one end of the junction differs from germline and may be a read error. The chain has TRBV5-4 and TRBJ1-1; D gene ambiguous. The CDR3 is 13 amino acids. Germline loops: CDR1 SGHNT, CDR2 YYREEE (reference sequence). The CDR3 DNA reads TGCGCCAGCAGCCAAGAACTGTACACTGAAGCTTTCTTT. Translation gives CASSQELYTEAFF.

This clone was recorded once. The gene calls are TRBV14 and TRBJ2-3; D perhaps matches TRBD1 (6 bases). The V gene's germline CDR1 is SGHDN and CDR2 FVKESK. V was shortened by 5 bases and J by 13 bases, with 16 bases between the two germline ends. This CDR3 spans 12 amino acids. The CDR3, as DNA: TGTGCCAGCAGCTCATATAGGGGGTCCAAGTATTTT. Protein product: CASSSYRGSKYF.

The V and J genes are TRBV5-1 and TRBJ2-7; tentative D call: TRBD1 (6 bases). This CDR3 is built from 15 residues. V was pared by 4 bases and J by 2 bases, with 16 bases between. Germline V gene lookup returns CDR1 SGHRS and CDR2 YFSETQ. The CDR3 nucleotides are TGCGCCAGCAGCGGTACCCCGGGACAAACCTACGAGCAGTACTTC. This codes for CASSGTPGQTYEQYF.